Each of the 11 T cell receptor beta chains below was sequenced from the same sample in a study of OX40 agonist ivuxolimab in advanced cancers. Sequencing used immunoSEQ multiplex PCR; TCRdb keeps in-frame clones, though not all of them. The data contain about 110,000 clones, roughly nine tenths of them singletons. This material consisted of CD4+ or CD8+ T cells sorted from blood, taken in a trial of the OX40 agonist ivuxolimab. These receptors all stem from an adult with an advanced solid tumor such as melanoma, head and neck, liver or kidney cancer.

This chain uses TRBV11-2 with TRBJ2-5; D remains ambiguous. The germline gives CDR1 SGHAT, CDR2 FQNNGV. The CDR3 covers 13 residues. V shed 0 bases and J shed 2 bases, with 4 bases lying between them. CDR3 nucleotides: TGTGCCAGCAGCTTAGATGGTCAAGAGACCCAGTACTTC. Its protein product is CASSLDGQETQYF.

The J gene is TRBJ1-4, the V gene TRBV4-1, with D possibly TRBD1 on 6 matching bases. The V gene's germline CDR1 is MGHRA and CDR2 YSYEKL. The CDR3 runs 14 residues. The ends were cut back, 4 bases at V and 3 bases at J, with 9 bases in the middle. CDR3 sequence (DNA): TGCGCCAGCAGCCCCGACAGGTCTAATGAAAAACTGTTTTTT. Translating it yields CASSPDRSNEKLFF.

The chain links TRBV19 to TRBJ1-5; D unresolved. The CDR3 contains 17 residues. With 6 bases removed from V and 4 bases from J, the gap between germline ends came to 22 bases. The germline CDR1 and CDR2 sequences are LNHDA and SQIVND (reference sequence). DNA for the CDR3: TGTGCCAGTAGAAACCCCCCAGCGAGGGAAATAAATCAGCCCCAGCATTTT. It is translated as CASRNPPAREINQPQHF.

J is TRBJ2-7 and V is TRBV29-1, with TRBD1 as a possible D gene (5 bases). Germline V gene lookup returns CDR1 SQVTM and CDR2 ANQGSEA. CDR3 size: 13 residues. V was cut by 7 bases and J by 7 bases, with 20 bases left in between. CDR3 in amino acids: CSGVAGQSTEQYF. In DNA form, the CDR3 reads TGCAGCGGGGTGGCAGGGCAATCGACTGAGCAGTACTTC.

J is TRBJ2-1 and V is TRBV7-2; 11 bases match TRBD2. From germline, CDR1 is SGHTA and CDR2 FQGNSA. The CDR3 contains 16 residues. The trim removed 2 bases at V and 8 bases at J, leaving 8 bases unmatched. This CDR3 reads CASSLTRLAGKDEQFF. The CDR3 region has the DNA TGTGCCAGCAGCTTAACCCGACTAGCGGGAAAAGATGAGCAGTTCTTC. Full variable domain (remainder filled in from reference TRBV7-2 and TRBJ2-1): GAGVSQSPSNKVTEKGKDVELRCDPISGHTALYWYRQSLGQGLEFLIYFQGNSAPDKSGLPSDRFSAERTGGSVSTLTIQRTQQEDSAVYLCASSLTRLAGKDEQFFGPGTRLTVL.

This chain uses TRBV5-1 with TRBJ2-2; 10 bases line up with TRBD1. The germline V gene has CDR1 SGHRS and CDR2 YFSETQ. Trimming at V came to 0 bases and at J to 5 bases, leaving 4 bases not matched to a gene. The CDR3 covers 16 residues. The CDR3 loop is CASSLGQGASTGELFF. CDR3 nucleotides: TGCGCCAGCAGCTTGGGACAGGGGGCATCGACCGGGGAGCTGTTTTTT. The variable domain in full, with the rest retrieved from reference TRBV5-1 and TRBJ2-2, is KAGVTQTPRYLIKTRGQQVTLSCSPISGHRSVSWYQQTPGQGLQFLFEYFSETQRNKGNFPGRFSGRQFSNSRSEMNVSTLELGDSALYLCASSLGQGASTGELFFGEGSRLTVL.

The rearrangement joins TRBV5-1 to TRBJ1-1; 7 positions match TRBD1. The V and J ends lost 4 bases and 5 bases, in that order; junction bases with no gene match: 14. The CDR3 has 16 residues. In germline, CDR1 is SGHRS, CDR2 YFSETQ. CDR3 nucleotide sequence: TGCGCCAGCAGCCGGGGCACAGGGGCCCCGAGGACTGAAGCTTTCTTT. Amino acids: CASSRGTGAPRTEAFF.

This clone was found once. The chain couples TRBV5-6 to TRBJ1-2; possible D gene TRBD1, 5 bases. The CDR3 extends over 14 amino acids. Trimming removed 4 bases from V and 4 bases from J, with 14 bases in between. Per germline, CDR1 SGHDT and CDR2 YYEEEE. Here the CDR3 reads CASSQPGRSYGYTF. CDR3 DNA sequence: TGTGCCAGCAGCCAGCCGGGACGGAGCTATGGCTACACCTTC.

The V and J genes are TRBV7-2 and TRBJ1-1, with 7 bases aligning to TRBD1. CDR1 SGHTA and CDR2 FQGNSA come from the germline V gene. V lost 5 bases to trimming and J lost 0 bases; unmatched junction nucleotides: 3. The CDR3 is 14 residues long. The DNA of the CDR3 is TGTGCCAGCAGCGGGGACAGAATGAACACTGAAGCTTTCTTT. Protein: CASSGDRMNTEAFF.

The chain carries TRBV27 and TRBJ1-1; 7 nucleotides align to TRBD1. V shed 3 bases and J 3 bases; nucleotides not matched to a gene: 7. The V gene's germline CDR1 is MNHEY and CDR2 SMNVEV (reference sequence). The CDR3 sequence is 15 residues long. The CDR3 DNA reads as TGTGCCAGCAGTTTCAGGGGGGGATCGGACACTGAAGCTTTCTTT. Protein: CASSFRGGSDTEAFF.

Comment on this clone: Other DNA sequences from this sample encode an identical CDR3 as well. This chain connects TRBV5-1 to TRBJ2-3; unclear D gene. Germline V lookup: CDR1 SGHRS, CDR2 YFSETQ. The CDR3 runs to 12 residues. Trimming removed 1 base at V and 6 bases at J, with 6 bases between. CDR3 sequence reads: CASSLQTDTQYF. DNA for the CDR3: TGCGCCAGCAGCTTGCAGACGGATACGCAGTATTTT.